This is a list of T cell receptor beta chains from one sample in a study of blood T cell repertoires in COVID-19. TCRdb keeps only in-frame clones here, not all; method: immunoSEQ multiplex PCR. Among tens of thousands of clones, more than 80% were seen once, and the ten largest hold 6% to 6.5%. Sequencing was done on a sample of peripheral blood. The receptors come from a man between 65 and 85 years old with active COVID-19. Each CDR3 is given with its conserved first and last residue. A D gene is named only where the DNA matches it firmly. A row's size may be missing; if present it is once, few, many or a size class.

CDR3aa: CASSAQNNSPLHF; CDR3nt: TGCGCCAGCAGTGCACAGAATAATTCACCCCTCCACTTT; v_gene: TRBV10-1; d_gene: -; abundance: -; j_gene: TRBJ1-6
CDR3aa: CASSESGNYEQYF; CDR3nt: TGCGCCAGCAGTGAATCGGGGAACTACGAGCAGTACTTC; v_gene: TRBV10-1; d_gene: -; abundance: -; j_gene: TRBJ2-7
CDR3aa: CASSKLARGYNSPLHF; CDR3nt: TGTGCCAGTAGTAAGTTGGCAAGAGGATACAATTCACCCCTCCACTTT; v_gene: TRBV19; d_gene: -; abundance: -; j_gene: TRBJ1-6
CDR3aa: CASSVQGASVYTF; CDR3nt: TGTGCCAGCAGTGTCCAGGGGGCGAGTGTTTACACCTTC; v_gene: TRBV6-2/TRBV6-3; d_gene: TRBD1; abundance: -; j_gene: TRBJ1-2
CDR3aa: CASSEPSGGTGYTF; CDR3nt: TGTGCCAGCAGTGAACCCTCAGGGGGTACTGGCTACACCTTC; v_gene: TRBV6-1; d_gene: TRBD1; abundance: -; j_gene: TRBJ1-2
CDR3aa: CASSSGQFGNTIYF; CDR3nt: TGTGCTAGCAGCTCCGGACAGTTTGGAAACACCATATATTTT; v_gene: TRBV7-7; d_gene: -; abundance: -; j_gene: TRBJ1-3
CDR3aa: CASSLRASEYNEQFF; CDR3nt: TGCGCCAGCAGCTTGAGGGCTAGCGAGTACAATGAGCAGTTCTTC; v_gene: TRBV5-1; d_gene: -; abundance: once; j_gene: TRBJ2-1
CDR3aa: CASSPAPSYNEQFF; CDR3nt: TGTGCCAGCAGCCCCGCGCCATCCTACAATGAGCAGTTCTTC; v_gene: TRBV7-8; d_gene: -; abundance: -; j_gene: TRBJ2-1
CDR3aa: CAWSALQKTGNTIYF; CDR3nt: TGTGCCTGGAGTGCCCTACAGAAGACTGGAAACACCATATATTTT; v_gene: TRBV30; d_gene: -; abundance: -; j_gene: TRBJ1-3
CDR3aa: CASSPRDRGYQETQYF; CDR3nt: TGTGCCAGCTCACCACGGGACAGGGGGTACCAAGAGACCCAGTACTTC; v_gene: TRBV18; d_gene: TRBD1; abundance: -; j_gene: TRBJ2-5
CDR3aa: CASSFFGATNEKLFF; CDR3nt: TGCGCCAGCAGCTTTTTCGGGGCAACTAATGAAAAACTGTTTTTT; v_gene: TRBV5-1; d_gene: -; abundance: once; j_gene: TRBJ1-4
CDR3aa: CASSRTNEQYF; CDR3nt: TGTGCCAGCAGCCGGACAAACGAGCAGTACTTC; v_gene: TRBV5-6; d_gene: -; abundance: -; j_gene: TRBJ2-7
CDR3aa: CASQGLAGGETQYF; CDR3nt: TGTGCCAGCCAAGGCCTAGCGGGGGGAGAGACCCAGTACTTC; v_gene: TRBV27; d_gene: TRBD2; abundance: -; j_gene: TRBJ2-5
CDR3aa: CASSQEAQLRGGAGEQFF; CDR3nt: TGTGCCAGCAGCCAAGAAGCCCAGCTGCGCGGGGGGGCCGGTGAGCAGTTCTTC; v_gene: TRBV3-1/TRBV3-2; d_gene: TRBD2; abundance: -; j_gene: TRBJ2-1
CDR3aa: CAWSPSSRGWETQYF; CDR3nt: TGTGCCTGGAGTCCCTCCTCGCGGGGGTGGGAGACCCAGTACTTC; v_gene: TRBV30; d_gene: TRBD2; abundance: -; j_gene: TRBJ2-5
CDR3aa: CASSISPSGSETQYF; CDR3nt: TGTGCCAGTAGTATATCCCCCTCAGGCTCAGAGACCCAGTACTTC; v_gene: TRBV19; d_gene: -; abundance: -; j_gene: TRBJ2-5
CDR3aa: CAWKLWNTGELFF; CDR3nt: TGTGCCTGGAAACTCTGGAACACCGGGGAGCTGTTTTTT; v_gene: TRBV30; d_gene: -; abundance: -; j_gene: TRBJ2-2
CDR3aa: CASSQVQGKYPSGNTIYF; CDR3nt: TGTGCCAGCAGCCAAGTGCAGGGGAAGTACCCATCTGGAAACACCATATATTTT; v_gene: TRBV14; d_gene: -; abundance: -; j_gene: TRBJ1-3
CDR3aa: CATSDFRGEAFF; CDR3nt: TGTGCCACCAGTGATTTTAGGGGTGAAGCTTTCTTT; v_gene: TRBV24-1; d_gene: -; abundance: -; j_gene: TRBJ1-1
CDR3aa: CASSQGPGGAAYEQYF; CDR3nt: TGCGCCAGCAGCCAAGGACCCGGGGGGGCGGCGTACGAGCAGTACTTC; v_gene: TRBV4-1; d_gene: TRBD2; abundance: -; j_gene: TRBJ2-7
CDR3aa: CASSYRLAEGETQYF; CDR3nt: TGTGCCAGTAGTTACAGACTAGCGGAGGGGGAGACCCAGTACTTC; v_gene: TRBV19; d_gene: TRBD2; abundance: -; j_gene: TRBJ2-5
CDR3aa: CASRQGLSNQPQHF; CDR3nt: TGTGCCAGCAGACAGGGGTTGAGCAATCAGCCCCAGCATTTT; v_gene: TRBV2; d_gene: TRBD1; abundance: -; j_gene: TRBJ1-5
CDR3aa: CASSASSGGREQFF; CDR3nt: TGTGCCAGCAGTGCGAGTAGCGGGGGACGAGAGCAGTTCTTC; v_gene: TRBV2; d_gene: TRBD2; abundance: -; j_gene: TRBJ2-1